The 24 T cell receptor beta chains below come from one sample, sequenced in a study of CXCR3-negative and CXCR3-positive naive CD8 T cells. The libraries of TRB cDNA were prepared using 5' RACE with UMI labels. TCRdb reprocessed the 5' RACE reads and keeps a single row for each CDR3 protein, giving no DNA. The sample shows tens of thousands of distinct CDR3 sequences, and roughly 1.8% sits with its ten largest clones. The sample consisted of naive CXCR3- CD8+ T cells from blood. Subset here: CD45RO-CCR7+CD27+CD95- naive CD8+ T cells lacking CXCR3 (TNR3-). The source of these receptors is a human donor in good health. Some clones in this sample may be carry-over from other donors' samples.

The chain couples TRBV7-9 to TRBJ2-1; absent DNA, TCRdb's TRBD1 call cannot be checked. Germline-derived CDR1 and CDR2 are SEHNR and FQNEAQ (reference sequence). The CDR3 runs to 15 residues. The CDR3 spells CASSLESGTTNEQFF.

This clonotype is labeled medium-sized based on frequency. This sequence joins TRBV28 and TRBJ1-1; the TRBD1 assignment by TCRdb is unverifiable without DNA. Germline CDR1 MDHEN, CDR2 SYDVKM. CDR3 size: 14 residues. Here the CDR3 reads CASSYQRGHTEAFF.

The chain links TRBV30 to TRBJ2-7; TCRdb lists TRBD1, though no DNA is available to test this call. Germline V lookup: CDR1 GTSNPN, CDR2 SVGIG (reference sequence). This CDR3 has 11 residues. This CDR3 is CAWSQGSEQYF.

The rearrangement links TRBV28 to TRBJ2-2; TCRdb reports TRBD1, a call that lacks DNA to check it against. Per the germline V gene, CDR1 is MDHEN and CDR2 is SYDVKM. The CDR3 spans 16 residues. The CDR3 loop is CASRLPRTGGTGELFF.

The rearrangement links TRBV29-1 to TRBJ2-7; TCRdb outputs TRBD1, but without DNA this stays unchecked. CDR3 size: 11 residues. Germline CDR1 reads SQVTM; CDR2 reads ANQGSEA. The CDR3 protein is CSIETDYEQYF.

The rearrangement uses TRBV6-5 and TRBJ2-7; without DNA, the TCRdb call of TRBD1 cannot be checked. CDR1 is MNHEY, CDR2 SVGAGI, per germline. There are 13 residues in the CDR3. CDR3 region: CASKYTGTYEQYF.

The chain carries TRBV5-1 and TRBJ2-7. The CDR3 length is 14 residues. From germline, CDR1 is SGHRS and CDR2 YFSETQ. The CDR3 loop reads CASSLTGGAYEQYF.

The chain joins TRBV7-2 to TRBJ2-3; lacking DNA, the TRBD1 call made by TCRdb goes unchecked. Germline V gene sequence: CDR1 SGHTA, CDR2 FQGNSA. The CDR3 has 16 amino acids. This CDR3 is CASSYVGGGFADTQYF.

The rearrangement joins TRBV6-4 to TRBJ2-3; there is no DNA to check the TCRdb D call of TRBD2. The germline gives CDR1 MRHNA, CDR2 SNTAGT. CDR3 length equals 15 residues. The CDR3 region is CASSVTRIIGDTQYF.

This chain uses TRBV12-3 or TRBV12-4 with TRBJ2-5; the TCRdb D gene call, TRBD1, has no DNA to confirm it. The CDR3 contains 13 residues. CDR3 protein: CASSFQQVAAQYF.

The V and J genes are TRBV20-1 and TRBJ2-2; the TCRdb call, TRBD1, lacks DNA for checking. The CDR3 runs to 14 residues. The germline CDR1 and CDR2 sequences are DFQATT and SNEGSKA (reference sequence). CDR3 protein: CSARTGGDTGELFF.

This chain joins TRBV12-3 or TRBV12-4 and TRBJ1-5; the TCRdb call, TRBD1, lacks DNA for checking. CDR3 length: 18 residues. CDR3 in amino acids: CASSKVGVVQKGNQPQHF.

The genes are TRBV11-2 and TRBJ2-7. Germline V CDR1 and CDR2: SGHAT, FQNNGV. The CDR3 consists of 12 residues. CDR3: CASSLDRDEQYF.

This clonotype ranks as medium-sized in terms of frequency. V and J are TRBV2 and TRBJ2-1; checking the TCRdb D call of TRBD2 is not possible without DNA. Germline-derived CDR1 and CDR2 are SNHLY and FYNNEI. The CDR3 has 11 amino acids. CDR3 region: CASNRAPEQFF.

This sequence joins TRBV11-2 and TRBJ2-1; the TCRdb D gene call, TRBD1, has no DNA to confirm it. CDR3 length: 11 amino acids. Germline CDR1 reads SGHAT; CDR2 reads FQNNGV. CDR3 amino acids: CASRGGDEQFF.

V gene TRBV3-1 combines with J gene TRBJ1-3; TCRdb picks TRBD1, but there is no DNA to check that call. This CDR3 is 15 amino acids long. The V gene's germline CDR1 is LGHDT and CDR2 YNNKEL (reference sequence). The CDR3 is CASSPEPQVSNTIYF. The full variable domain, rest sourced from reference TRBV3-1 and TRBJ1-3, is DTAVSQTPKYLVTQMGNDKSIKCEQNLGHDTMYWYKQDSKKFLKIMFSYNNKELIINETVPNRFSPKSPDKAHLNLHINSLELGDSAVYFCASSPEPQVSNTIYFGEGSWLTVV.

The rearrangement links TRBV28 to TRBJ1-6; the TCRdb call, TRBD1, lacks DNA for checking. The V gene's germline CDR1 is MDHEN and CDR2 SYDVKM. The CDR3 totals 17 residues. The CDR3 protein is CASSFPPGRDDNSPLHF.

J is TRBJ2-5 and V is TRBV4-3; TCRdb returns TRBD2, unconfirmable since there is no DNA. The CDR3 has 16 residues. Looked up from germline, CDR1 is LGHNA and CDR2 is YSLEER. CDR3 residues: CASSQDLRTSGETQYF.

The chain joins TRBV6-2 or TRBV6-3 to TRBJ2-1. The germline CDR1 and CDR2 sequences are MNHEY and SVGEGT. The CDR3 contains 15 residues. The CDR3 region is CASSYDFGSYNEQFF.

The CDR3 loop reads CASSLDAGGDTEAFF. The V call is TRBV5-1, the J call TRBJ1-1. Germline CDR1 SGHRS, CDR2 YFSETQ. The CDR3 is made up of 15 amino acids.

This sequence joins TRBV29-1 and TRBJ2-7; TCRdb's D call of TRBD1 is untestable without DNA. The CDR3 length is 14 residues. Germline V gives CDR1 SQVTM, CDR2 ANQGSEA. This chain's CDR3 is CSVMTGDTVYEQYF.

This chain connects TRBV12-3 or TRBV12-4 to TRBJ2-2; absent DNA, TCRdb's TRBD2 call cannot be checked. The CDR3 extends over 18 amino acids. The CDR3 here is CASSLPLVTSGNTGELFF.

V and J are TRBV20-1 and TRBJ1-1; TCRdb's D gene call, TRBD1, goes unchecked for lack of DNA. Germline values: CDR1 DFQATT, CDR2 SNEGSKA (reference sequence). This CDR3 contains 15 residues. The CDR3 is CSAPDPTGVNTEAFF.

The chain combines TRBV28 with TRBJ2-5. The CDR3 covers 14 residues. Germline V CDR1 and CDR2: MDHEN, SYDVKM. The CDR3 protein is CASSTSQYQETQYF.